The rows below give T cell receptor beta chains drawn from one sample of a study of shared clonotypes between healthy human individuals. Assay used: immunoSEQ multiplex PCR; TCRdb lists only in-frame clones, some missing. Of about 1 million clones in the sample, approximately 68% are singletons; the top ten hold over 1.3%. The sample consisted of memory CD4+ T cells sorted from blood. The receptor source for this set is a man aged 18 to 35 in good health. Both conserved end residues are part of each CDR3. The D gene is left open where the match is weak. The size of a clone is reported for some rows only, either as once, few or many, or as a class for expanded clones.

>NA|TRBV5-1|TRBJ1-6|NA
TGCGCCAGCAGCTTGGACGGTTATTCACCCCTCCACTTT
CASSLDGYSPLHF
>NA|TRBV7-2|TRBJ2-7|once
TGTGCCAGCAGCTCCGTGGGCGGGAACGAGCAGTACTTC
CASSSVGGNEQYF
>NA|TRBV5-1|TRBJ2-7|NA
TGCGCCAGCAGCACTCAATTAGGGGGGTACGAGCAGTACTTC
CASSTQLGGYEQYF
>TRBD2|TRBV2|TRBJ2-3|NA
TGTGCCAGCAGACTAGCGGGGGGGACAGATACGCAGTATTTT
CASRLAGGTDTQYF
>TRBD2|TRBV7-9|TRBJ2-5|few
TGTGCCAGCAGCCGGGGACTAGCGGGGCAAGAGACCCAGTACTTC
CASSRGLAGQETQYF
>NA|TRBV4-3|TRBJ1-1|NA
TGCGCCAGCAGCCAAGATCATCGACAGATGAACACTGAAGCTTTCTTT
CASSQDHRQMNTEAFF
>NA|TRBV6-1|TRBJ2-7|NA
TGTGCCAGCGGCCTGGCGTTTGAGCAGTACTTC
CASGLAFEQYF
>NA|TRBV6-1|TRBJ2-7|NA
TGTGCCAGCACCTCGGGTGGACCTCGCCGCGAGCAGTACTTC
CASTSGGPRREQYF
>TRBD1|TRBV7-9|TRBJ1-1|NA
TGTGCCAGCAGCAAGCCGGGACAGGTCCTTAGGACTGAAGCTTTCTTT
CASSKPGQVLRTEAFF
>NA|TRBV4-1|TRBJ2-7|few
TGCGCCAGCAGCCAAGATCATGCCGGGGAGCAGTACTTC
CASSQDHAGEQYF
>TRBD1|TRBV4-1|TRBJ2-1|NA
TGCGCCAGCAGCCAGCTCCGACAGGGGAATGAGCAGTTCTTC
CASSQLRQGNEQFF
>NA|TRBV5-4|TRBJ2-3|NA
TGTGCCAGCAGCTTGGGATTCGAGCCCACAGATACGCAGTATTTT
CASSLGFEPTDTQYF
>NA|TRBV6-7|TRBJ1-6|NA
TGTGCCAGCAGGGGGCGTGGACCCAAGATTGCCCCAGACTCCTATAATTCACCCCTCCACTTT
CASRGRGPKIAPDSYNSPLHF
>NA|TRBV7-9|TRBJ2-3|NA
TGTGCCAGCGGGGGGAATGGAGATACGCAGTATTTT
CASGGNGDTQYF
>TRBD1|TRBV27|TRBJ2-7|many
TGTGCCAGCAGTTCACTCCGGGACAGGGGGCCCGGAGTGGACTTC
CASSSLRDRGPGVDF
>TRBD2|TRBV7-9|TRBJ2-1|NA
TGTGCCAGCAGCCCCCCGGGACTAGCGGGAGTCGGTGAGCAGTTCTTC
CASSPPGLAGVGEQFF
>TRBD1|TRBV7-9|TRBJ1-4|once
TGTGCCAGCAGCTCGAGCAGGGGGCACGAAAAACTGTTTTTT
CASSSSRGHEKLFF
>TRBD1|TRBV5-6|TRBJ1-5|NA
TGTGCCAGCAGCTTGGCTATCTATGGGACAGGGTCATCCAATCAGCCCCAGCATTTT
CASSLAIYGTGSSNQPQHF
>NA|TRBV6-5|TRBJ2-7|NA
TGTGCCACCACGGGGGGCCTTGAGCAGTACTTC
CATTGGLEQYF
>NA|TRBV11-2|TRBJ2-6|NA
TGTGCCAGCAGCTTACAGAGCTCTGGGGCCAACGTCCTGACTTTC
CASSLQSSGANVLTF
>NA|TRBV6-6|TRBJ1-4|NA
TGTGCCAGCACCTCCGGGTGGGGGGTAACTAATGAAAAACTGTTTTTT
CASTSGWGVTNEKLFF
>NA|TRBV11-2|TRBJ1-4|NA
TGTGCCAGCAGCCCCCGGACAGAACCTAATGAAAAACTGTTTTTT
CASSPRTEPNEKLFF
>TRBD2|TRBV11-2|TRBJ2-2|NA
TGTGCCAGCAGCCACGGGGGGGGATTAAACACCGGGGAGCTGTTTTTT
CASSHGGGLNTGELFF
>TRBD1|TRBV4-1|TRBJ2-5|NA
TGCGCCAGCAGCCAAGGCCGACAGGGGGGAGAGACCCAGTACTTC
CASSQGRQGGETQYF
>TRBD2|TRBV27|TRBJ2-5|few
TGTGCCAGCTCCGGGGGGTGGAGAGAGACCCAGTACTTC
CASSGGWRETQYF
>NA|TRBV6-5|TRBJ1-6|NA
TGTGCCAGCAGTTACCGTGTTCCTAATTCACCCCTCCACTTT
CASSYRVPNSPLHF
>NA|TRBV30|TRBJ2-2|NA
TGTGCCTACATTGGGGAGTATGACACCGGGGAGCTGTTTTTT
CAYIGEYDTGELFF
>NA|TRBV18|TRBJ2-7|NA
TGTGCCAGCTCTCTAAGTGGAGGATCCTACGAGCAGTACTTC
CASSLSGGSYEQYF
>TRBD1|TRBV15|TRBJ1-4|NA
TGTGCCACCAGCAGGAACATACAGGGGTCTAATGAAAAACTGTTTTTT
CATSRNIQGSNEKLFF
>NA|TRBV4-1|TRBJ1-5|NA
TGCGCCAGCAGCCAAGATTGGGGGGCTGGTCAGCCCCAGCATTTT
CASSQDWGAGQPQHF
>NA|TRBV15|TRBJ1-2|NA
TGTGCCACCAGCAAGGGTCCGGGGGGCAGTCGCGGCTACACCTTC
CATSKGPGGSRGYTF
>NA|TRBV29-1|TRBJ2-1|NA
TGCAGCGTTGAACGGTCGACTGGATACGATGAGCAGTTCTTC
CSVERSTGYDEQFF
>NA|TRBV2|TRBJ1-1|NA
TGTGCCAGCAGTCCAACAGGGAACACTGAAGCTTTCTTT
CASSPTGNTEAFF
>NA|TRBV11-3|TRBJ2-3|NA
TGTGCCAGCAGTACCGGACTTCACGGGGGCCCCCGGGATACGCAGTATTTT
CASSTGLHGGPRDTQYF
>TRBD1|TRBV6-5|TRBJ1-4|NA
TGTGCCAGCAGAGTCGAGACAGGGGATAATGAAAAACTGTTTTTT
CASRVETGDNEKLFF
>NA|TRBV6-1|TRBJ2-1|NA
TGTGCCAGCAGTGAAGTTGGTCTGTATAATGAGCAGTTCTTC
CASSEVGLYNEQFF
>NA|TRBV5-4|TRBJ1-4|few
TGTGCCAGCAGCTTTACAGGGCTTGGGGATGAAAAACTGTTTTTT
CASSFTGLGDEKLFF
>NA|TRBV9|TRBJ2-1|once
TGTGCCAGCAGTACCTGGACAGAGAGCAATGAGCAGTTCTTC
CASSTWTESNEQFF
>NA|TRBV19|TRBJ2-2|few
TGTGCCAGTAGTATGGACCGGAACACCGGGGAGCTGTTTTTT
CASSMDRNTGELFF
>NA|TRBV11-2|TRBJ1-2|NA
TGTGCCAGCAGCTTAGAGAGGAACGGCTACACCTTC
CASSLERNGYTF
>NA|TRBV18|TRBJ2-2|NA
TGTGCCAGCTCACCCTTCACAAACACCGGGGAGCTGTTTTTT
CASSPFTNTGELFF
>NA|TRBV19|TRBJ1-5|NA
TGTGCCAGTATTCATCATAGGGCGGAGGGCAATCAGCCCCAGCATTTT
CASIHHRAEGNQPQHF
>TRBD2|TRBV2|TRBJ2-7|NA
TGTGCCAGCAGTCCGCGGGGGGTAAATTCCCCGCAGTACTTC
CASSPRGVNSPQYF
>NA|TRBV28|TRBJ1-2|few
TGTGCCAGCACCCTGGGGGGGCGGTCTGGTGGCTACACCTTC
CASTLGGRSGGYTF
>TRBD2|TRBV11-2|TRBJ2-7|once
TGTGCCAGCACCCAAACGGACCCGACTAGCGGGAGGGCCTACGAGCAGTACTTC
CASTQTDPTSGRAYEQYF
>TRBD2|TRBV30|TRBJ2-3|once
TGTGCCTGGGGGGGACTAGCGGGAGTAACAGATACGCAGTATTTT
CAWGGLAGVTDTQYF
>NA|TRBV10-1|TRBJ2-7|few
TGCGCCAGCAGTAGGGGGGCCGGGTACGAGCAGTACTTC
CASSRGAGYEQYF
>TRBD2|TRBV5-1|TRBJ2-3|NA
TGCGCCAGCAGCGGAGGGCGGGGGGCCACAGATACGCAGTATTTT
CASSGGRGATDTQYF
>NA|TRBV7-8|TRBJ2-7|NA
TGTGCCAGCAGCTTAGTGGGGTACGAGCAGTACTTC
CASSLVGYEQYF
>NA|TRBV15|TRBJ2-5|NA
TGTGCCACCAGCAGCCCCCGCCCGGAGACCCAGTACTTC
CATSSPRPETQYF
>NA|TRBV9|TRBJ2-2|NA
TGTGCCAGCAGCGTGCGATCGGGGAACACCGGGGAGCTGTTTTTT
CASSVRSGNTGELFF
>NA|TRBV14|TRBJ2-7|NA
TGTGCCAGCAGCCAAGGTGGGCGGGGAGGCGAGCAGTACTTC
CASSQGGRGGEQYF
>NA|TRBV7-3|TRBJ1-1|NA
TGTGCCAGCAGTTATAGGGGATCGGGGACTGAAGCTTTCTTT
CASSYRGSGTEAFF
>TRBD2|TRBV19|TRBJ2-1|NA
TGTGCCACCAACTGGGCTAGCGGTCCCTACAATGAGCAGTTCTTC
CATNWASGPYNEQFF
>NA|TRBV6-4|TRBJ2-5|NA
TGTGCCAGCAGAGGGACGGCTAGCCAACAAGAGACCCAGTACTTC
CASRGTASQQETQYF
>NA|TRBV9|TRBJ2-5|NA
TGTGCCAGCAGCGTAGCACAGGGTTTTGAGACCCAGTACTTC
CASSVAQGFETQYF
>TRBD1|TRBV28|TRBJ1-6|few
TGTGCCAGCAGTTTAAGGCAGGGGGGACCCCTCCACTTT
CASSLRQGGPLHF